This T cell receptor beta chain was found in a study of blood T cell repertoires in COVID-19. This CDR3 region has 15 residues. From germline, CDR1 is LNHDA and CDR2 SQIVND (reference sequence). The V and J ends lost 1 base and 1 base, in that order; junction bases with no gene match: 2. Repertoires were generated with immunoSEQ multiplex PCR, while TCRdb's copy carries only in-frame clones and drops some. The table lists about 50,000 clones, about 85% of them singletons. This receptor was identified in a human donor in a cohort sampled during active COVID-19. The chain carries TRBV19 and TRBJ2-3, with 7 bases matching TRBD1. The sequenced sample consisted of peripheral blood. The CDR3 region has the DNA TGTGCCAGTAGTATAGCAACAGGGGGCACAGATACGCAGTATTTT. This gives the protein CASSIATGGTDTQYF.